These 6 T cell receptor beta chains were all obtained from the same sample, sequenced in a study of shared clonotypes between healthy human individuals. Profiled with immunoSEQ multiplex PCR; TCRdb holds only in-frame clones, not every one. Seen here are 2.3 million or so clones, over 90% observed once, and the top ten hold 0.35% to 0.45%. The sequenced material came from naive CD4+ T cells from PBMCs. The subset is: CD45RA+ positively selected. The receptors derive from a man aged 18 to 30 in good health. Some clones in this sample may be carry-over from other donors' samples.

The chain recombines TRBV2 with TRBJ2-1, with 7 bases aligning to TRBD2. The CDR3 sequence is 12 residues long. V shed 6 bases and J 6 bases; nucleotides not matched to a gene: 2. Looked up from germline, CDR1 is SNHLY and CDR2 is FYNNEI. This chain's CDR3 is CASRWTSNEQFF. CDR3 bases: TGTGCCAGCAGATGGACTAGCAATGAGCAGTTCTTC.

The CDR3 region is CASTEGRQGTGELFF. As DNA, the CDR3 is TGTGCCAGCACCGAAGGTAGACAGGGGACCGGGGAGCTGTTTTTT. The chain uses TRBV2 and TRBJ2-2; 8 bases align to TRBD1. V shed 7 bases, J shed 5 bases, and the junction held 9 bases outside the gene matches. The CDR3 is 15 residues long. Per germline, CDR1 SNHLY and CDR2 FYNNEI.

This clone was detected only a few times. Other nucleotide sequences from this sample produce the same CDR3. The V gene is TRBV7-6, the J gene TRBJ1-1; D is uncertain. V was shortened by 2 bases and J by 0 bases, with 4 bases between the two germline ends. CDR3 length: 13 residues. Per germline, CDR1 SGHVS and CDR2 FNYEAQ. DNA of the CDR3: TGTGCCAGCAGCTTACGCCTGAACACTGAAGCTTTCTTT. Its translation is CASSLRLNTEAFF.

A single count supports this clone. J is TRBJ2-2 and V is TRBV19; 7 nucleotides line up with TRBD1. The CDR3 is made up of 13 amino acids. Germline V gene sequence: CDR1 LNHDA, CDR2 SQIVND (reference sequence). Trimming at V came to 7 bases and at J to 4 bases, leaving 3 bases not matched to a gene. The CDR3 bases are TGTGCCAGTAATTACAGGGGCACCGGGGAGCTGTTTTTT. Its protein product is CASNYRGTGELFF.

The V and J genes are TRBV6-1 and TRBJ1-1, with a weak D call TRBD1 (5 bases). This CDR3 is built from 14 residues. V lost 6 bases to trimming and J lost 5 bases, with 16 bases between them. CDR1 is MNHNS, CDR2 SASEGT, per germline. This chain's CDR3 is CASRRGSWETEAFF. The CDR3 DNA reads TGTGCCAGCAGGAGGGGATCCTGGGAAACTGAAGCTTTCTTT.

Comments on this clone: The sample holds other DNA sequences that translate to the same CDR3. The rearrangement links TRBV5-1 to TRBJ2-5; 7 bases map to TRBD1. Trimming cost V 0 bases and J 2 bases; bases outside gene matches: 1. The CDR3 has 14 amino acids. Germline-derived CDR1 and CDR2 are SGHRS and YFSETQ. CDR3 sequence (DNA): TGCGCCAGCAGCTTGGGACAGGGACAAGAGACCCAGTACTTC. Amino acid sequence: CASSLGQGQETQYF.